This T cell receptor beta chain comes out of a study of graft-versus-host responses after intestinal transplantation. The CDR3 is 15 amino acids. Losses at the gene ends were 2 bases for V and 0 bases for J; bases not matched to a gene: 2. Germline values: CDR1 LNHDA, CDR2 SQIVND (reference sequence). Note on this clone: Its antigen is unidentified.

Some clones are missing from TCRdb's copy, which holds only in-frame ones; the method was immunoSEQ multiplex PCR. The repertoire holds more than 90,000 clones, with approximately 94% as singletons. The V gene is TRBV19, the J gene TRBJ2-3; 7 bases map to TRBD2. The sequence derives from a human donor who was the organ donor for an intestinal transplant. This sample comprised unstimulated CD4+ T cells sorted from spleen or lymph node cells, obtained before transplant. For the CDR3, the DNA is TGTGCCAGTAGTATAAGCGGGGCTAGCACAGATACGCAGTATTTT. Amino acid sequence: CASSISGASTDTQYF.